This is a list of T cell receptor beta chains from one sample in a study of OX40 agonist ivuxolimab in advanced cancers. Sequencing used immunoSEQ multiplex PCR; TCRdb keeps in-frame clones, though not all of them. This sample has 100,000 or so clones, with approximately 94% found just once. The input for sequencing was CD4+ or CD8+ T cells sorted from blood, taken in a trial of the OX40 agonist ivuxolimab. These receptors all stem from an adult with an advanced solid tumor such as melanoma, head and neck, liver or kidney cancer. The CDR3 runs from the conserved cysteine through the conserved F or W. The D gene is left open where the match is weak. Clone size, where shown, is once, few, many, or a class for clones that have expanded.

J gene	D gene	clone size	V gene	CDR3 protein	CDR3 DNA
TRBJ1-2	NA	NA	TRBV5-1	CASSLDPEAGYGYTF	TGCGCCAGCAGCTTGGATCCGGAGGCAGGGTATGGCTACACCTTC
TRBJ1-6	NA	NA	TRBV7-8	CASSLAAGSGSPLHF	TGTGCCAGCAGCTTAGCAGCAGGGAGTGGTTCACCCCTCCACTTT
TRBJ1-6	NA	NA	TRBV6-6	CASKWEENSPLHF	TGTGCCAGCAAGTGGGAGGAAAATTCACCCCTCCACTTT
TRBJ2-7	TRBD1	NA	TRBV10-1	CASSDPRDRGIHEQYF	TGCGCCAGCAGTGACCCCAGGGACAGGGGGATCCACGAGCAGTACTTC
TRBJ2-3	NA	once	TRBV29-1	CSVASPYTDTQYF	TGCAGCGTTGCCAGCCCTTACACAGATACGCAGTATTTT
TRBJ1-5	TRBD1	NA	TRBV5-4	CASSRDRGLNQPQHF	TGTGCCAGCAGTCGGGACAGGGGACTCAATCAGCCCCAGCATTTT
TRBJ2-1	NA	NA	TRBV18	CASSPPDYNEQFF	TGTGCCAGCTCACCTCCTGATTACAATGAGCAGTTCTTC
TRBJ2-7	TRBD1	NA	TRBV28	CASSFLSGTGYEQYF	TGTGCCAGCAGTTTTCTTTCTGGGACAGGGTACGAGCAGTACTTC
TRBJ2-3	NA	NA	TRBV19	CATGTVQGTDTQYF	TGTGCTACTGGGACGGTTCAGGGCACAGATACGCAGTATTTT
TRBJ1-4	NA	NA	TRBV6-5	CASSYRNFNEKLFF	TGTGCCAGCAGTTACCGCAACTTTAATGAAAAACTGTTTTTT
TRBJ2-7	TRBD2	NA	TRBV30	CAWRGTSGRTHGNEQYF	TGTGCCTGGAGGGGGACTAGCGGGAGGACGCACGGGAACGAGCAGTACTTC
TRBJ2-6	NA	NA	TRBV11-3	CASSLTGANVLTF	TGTGCCAGCAGCTTAACAGGGGCCAACGTCCTGACTTTC
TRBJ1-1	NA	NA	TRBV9	CASSSTGWGTEAFF	TGTGCCAGCAGCTCGACAGGTTGGGGCACTGAAGCTTTCTTT
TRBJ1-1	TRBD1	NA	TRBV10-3	CAIRGQGTEAFF	TGTGCCATCAGGGGACAGGGGACTGAAGCTTTCTTT
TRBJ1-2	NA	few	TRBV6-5	CASSATGSYGYTF	TGTGCCAGCAGTGCGACAGGCTCCTATGGCTACACCTTC
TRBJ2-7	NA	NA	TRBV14	CASSPGAGRLIYEQYF	TGTGCCAGCAGCCCCGGGGCAGGCCGCCTTATCTACGAGCAGTACTTC
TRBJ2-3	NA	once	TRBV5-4	CASSPPGGHGTDTQYF	TGTGCCAGCAGCCCCCCCGGCGGGCACGGGACAGATACGCAGTATTTT
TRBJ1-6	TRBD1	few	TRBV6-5	CASSYGTGNSPLHF	TGTGCCAGCAGTTACGGGACAGGGAATTCACCCCTCCACTTT
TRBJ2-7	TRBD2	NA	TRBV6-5	CASSSPGGEQYF	TGTGCCAGCAGTTCTCCCGGGGGGGAGCAGTACTTC
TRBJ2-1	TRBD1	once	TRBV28	CASSSQGANYNEQFF	TGTGCCAGCAGTTCCCAGGGGGCGAACTACAATGAGCAGTTCTTC
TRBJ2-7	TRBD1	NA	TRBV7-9	CASSTPSGPGGRSYEQYF	TGTGCCAGCAGCACACCTTCGGGACCAGGGGGAAGGTCCTACGAGCAGTACTTC
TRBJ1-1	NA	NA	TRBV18	CASSLGSSRMNTEAFF	TGTGCCAGCTCACTTGGCTCATCAAGGATGAACACTGAAGCTTTCTTT
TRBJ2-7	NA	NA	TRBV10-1	CASSESQPGRSSYEQYF	TGCGCCAGCAGTGAGTCCCAACCCGGCAGAAGCTCCTACGAGCAGTACTTC
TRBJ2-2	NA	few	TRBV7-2	CASSLEASTPRELFF	TGTGCCAGCAGCTTAGAGGCCAGCACACCCAGGGAGCTGTTTTTT
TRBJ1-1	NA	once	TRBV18	CASSPGQNTEAFF	TGTGCCAGCTCACCCGGACAGAACACTGAAGCTTTCTTT
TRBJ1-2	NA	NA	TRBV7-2	CASRRSAYGYTF	TGTGCCAGCCGACGATCGGCCTATGGCTACACCTTC
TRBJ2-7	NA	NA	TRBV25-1	CASRTLNYEQYF	TGTGCCAGCAGGACCCTAAATTACGAGCAGTACTTC
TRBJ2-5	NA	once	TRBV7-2	CASSLGTQETQYF	TGTGCCAGCAGCTTAGGGACCCAAGAGACCCAGTACTTC
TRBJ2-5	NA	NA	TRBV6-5	CASSYRRGRLETQYF	TGTGCCAGCAGTTACCGGAGGGGGCGCTTGGAGACCCAGTACTTC
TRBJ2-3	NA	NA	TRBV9	CASSRAQGADTQYF	TGTGCCAGCAGCCGTGCTCAGGGTGCAGATACGCAGTATTTT
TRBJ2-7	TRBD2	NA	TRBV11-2	CASSLAGGPHEQYF	TGTGCCAGCAGCTTAGCGGGAGGGCCCCACGAGCAGTACTTC
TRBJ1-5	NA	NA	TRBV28	CASSFPGTSNQPQHF	TGTGCCAGCAGTTTTCCAGGTACGAGCAATCAGCCCCAGCATTTT
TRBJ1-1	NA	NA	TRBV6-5	CASSYFTAGRTEAFF	TGTGCCAGCAGTTACTTTACGGCAGGAAGAACTGAAGCTTTCTTT
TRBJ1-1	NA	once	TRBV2	CASTLTGESEAFF	TGTGCCAGCACCTTAACTGGGGAGTCTGAAGCTTTCTTT
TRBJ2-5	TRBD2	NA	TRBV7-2	CASSLGIKRDASLGTQYF	TGTGCCAGCAGCTTAGGGATCAAGCGGGACGCCTCTCTAGGGACCCAGTACTTC
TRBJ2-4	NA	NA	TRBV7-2	CASSLNQNQYF	TGTGCCAGCAGCTTAAATCAGAATCAGTACTTC
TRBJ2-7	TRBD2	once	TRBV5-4	CASSPAGGAYEQYF	TGTGCCAGCAGCCCGGCGGGGGGGGCATACGAGCAGTACTTC
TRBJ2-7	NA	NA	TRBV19	CAPFPTDSYEQYF	TGTGCCCCTTTTCCGACAGACTCCTACGAGCAGTACTTC
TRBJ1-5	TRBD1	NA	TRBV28	CASSLWPQGQGVNQPQHF	TGTGCCAGCAGTTTATGGCCCCAAGGACAGGGGGTCAATCAGCCCCAGCATTTT
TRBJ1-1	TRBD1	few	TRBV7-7	CASSRDRGTEAFF	TGTGCTAGCAGCCGTGACAGGGGGACTGAAGCTTTCTTT
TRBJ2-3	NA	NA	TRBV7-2	CASSLAGDFWDSNRRDTQYF	TGTGCCAGCAGCTTAGCGGGGGACTTCTGGGACTCTAATCGAAGAGATACGCAGTATTTT
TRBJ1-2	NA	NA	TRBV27	CASSPGRGRRTQGYTF	TGTGCCAGCAGTCCTGGGCGTGGCAGGAGGACTCAGGGCTACACCTTC
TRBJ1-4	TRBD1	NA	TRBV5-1	CASSLKQGASTNEKLFF	TGCGCCAGCAGCTTGAAACAGGGGGCATCAACTAATGAAAAACTGTTTTTT
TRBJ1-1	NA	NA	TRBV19	CASSRAYTEAFF	TGTGCCAGTAGTAGAGCTTACACTGAAGCTTTCTTT
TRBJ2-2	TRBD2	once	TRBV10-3	CAISSRTGWTSGGQNTGELFF	TGTGCCATCAGTTCCCGGACAGGCTGGACTAGCGGGGGACAAAACACCGGGGAGCTGTTTTTT
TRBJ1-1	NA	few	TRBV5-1	CASSFVGNTEAFF	TGCGCCAGCAGCTTCGTAGGAAACACTGAAGCTTTCTTT
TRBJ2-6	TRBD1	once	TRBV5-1	CASSLGTTGSSGANVLTF	TGCGCCAGCAGCTTGGGAACGACAGGGAGCTCTGGGGCCAACGTCCTGACTTTC
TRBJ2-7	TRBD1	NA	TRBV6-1	CASTPGTGWNEQYF	TGTGCCAGCACCCCGGGGACAGGGTGGAACGAGCAGTACTTC
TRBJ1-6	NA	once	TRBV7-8	CASSADTSYNSPLHF	TGTGCCAGCAGCGCGGACACTTCCTATAATTCACCCCTCCACTTT
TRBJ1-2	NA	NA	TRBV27	CASSLYPGEAGNYGYTF	TGTGCCAGCAGTTTATATCCCGGGGAGGCCGGAAACTATGGCTACACCTTC
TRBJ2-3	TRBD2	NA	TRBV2	CASSSLAGVSTDTQYF	TGTGCCAGCAGTAGCCTAGCGGGGGTTAGCACAGATACGCAGTATTTT
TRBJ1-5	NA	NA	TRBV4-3	CASSQEGGQPQHF	TGCGCCAGCAGCCAAGAGGGAGGGCAGCCCCAGCATTTT
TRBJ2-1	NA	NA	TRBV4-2	CASSQDRDEQFF	TGTGCCAGCAGCCAAGACCGCGATGAGCAGTTCTTC
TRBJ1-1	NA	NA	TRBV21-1	CASSKGTRRMNTEAFF	TGTGCCAGCAGCAAAGGGACCCGCCGTATGAACACTGAAGCTTTCTTT
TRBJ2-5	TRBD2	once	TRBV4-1	CASSQDEPGGLRVAQYF	TGCGCCAGCAGCCAAGACGAGCCGGGGGGGCTCCGAGTGGCCCAGTACTTC
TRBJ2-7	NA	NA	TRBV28	CASSPLGPSYEQYF	TGTGCCAGCAGCCCACTAGGCCCCTCCTACGAGCAGTACTTC
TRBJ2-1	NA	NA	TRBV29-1	CSAITFPGGHNEQFF	TGCAGCGCCATAACGTTCCCGGGCGGACACAATGAGCAGTTCTTC
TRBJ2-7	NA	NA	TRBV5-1	CASSLDLYSYEQYF	TGCGCCAGCAGCTTGGACCTTTACTCCTACGAGCAGTACTTC